The clone carrying this T cell receptor beta chain was picked up one time. The data stem from a study of a mutant IDH1 vaccine in newly diagnosed glioma. The time point here: baseline, week 1 (first vaccination visit). The treatment here: pre-vaccination baseline after standard-of-care therapy. Each donor presented with a new WHO grade 3 or 4 astrocytoma that tested IDH1-mutant and showed ATRX loss. Here immunoSEQ multiplex PCR was the method, and the copy in TCRdb shows in-frame clones only, minus some. The sample lists approximately 88,000 clones, around 77% occurring once. V gave up 1 base and J gave up 2 bases, with 9 bases separating them. Germline V CDR1 and CDR2: SGHVS, FNYEAQ. The CDR3 runs to 14 residues.

This chain uses TRBV7-6 with TRBJ2-7, with D uncertain. The source of this sequence is a man aged 40-49 years with glioma. This specimen consisted of PBMCs, obtained from a glioma patient treated with radiotherapy, temozolomide or both. The CDR3 DNA is TGTGCCAGCAGCTTAGAGGACGGCCCCTACGAGCAGTACTTC. Translating gives CASSLEDGPYEQYF.